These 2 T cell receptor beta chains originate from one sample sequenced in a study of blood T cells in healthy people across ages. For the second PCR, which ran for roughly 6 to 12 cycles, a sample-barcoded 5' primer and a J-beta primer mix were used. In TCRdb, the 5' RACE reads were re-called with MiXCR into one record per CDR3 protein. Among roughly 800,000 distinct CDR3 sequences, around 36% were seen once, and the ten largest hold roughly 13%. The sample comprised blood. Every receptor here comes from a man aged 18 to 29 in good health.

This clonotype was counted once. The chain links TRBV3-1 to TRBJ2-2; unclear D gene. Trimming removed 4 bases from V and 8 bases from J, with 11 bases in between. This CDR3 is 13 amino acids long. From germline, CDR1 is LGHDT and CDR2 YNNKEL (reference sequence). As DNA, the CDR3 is TGTGCCAGCAGCCTTACGGGTTCTGGGGAGCTGTTTTTT. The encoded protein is CASSLTGSGELFF.

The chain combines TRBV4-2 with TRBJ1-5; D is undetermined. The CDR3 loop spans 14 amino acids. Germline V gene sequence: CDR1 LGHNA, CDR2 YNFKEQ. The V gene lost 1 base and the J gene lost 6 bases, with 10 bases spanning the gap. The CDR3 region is CASSQGQRSQPQHF. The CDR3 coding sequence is TGTGCCAGCAGCCAAGGTCAAAGGAGTCAGCCCCAGCATTTT.